This entry features one T cell receptor (beta chain) sequence. This specimen belongs to a study of blood T cell repertoires in COVID-19. Recruitment covered about two dozen US areas and drew participants whose ages spanned about 18 to 89 years. Cohort 3 recovery required two negative PCRs, clearance, or symptom resolution. Here immunoSEQ multiplex PCR was the method, and the copy in TCRdb shows in-frame clones only, minus some. This table has over 120,000 clones, 80% to 90% appearing once. Germline V gives CDR1 SGHNT, CDR2 YYREEE (reference sequence). The J segment lost 7 bases and the V segment lost 0 bases, leaving 3 bases of the junction unmatched. The length of the CDR3 is 15 residues.

The material sequenced was PBMCs or T cells enriched from blood (not recorded which). The sequence was collected from a man aged 55 to 69 who had recovered from COVID-19. This chain connects TRBV5-4 to TRBJ2-1, with 11 bases that match TRBD2. The CDR3, as DNA: TGTGCCAGCAGCTTGGGACTAGCGGGAATTAATGAGCAGTTCTTC. Translated, it gives CASSLGLAGINEQFF.